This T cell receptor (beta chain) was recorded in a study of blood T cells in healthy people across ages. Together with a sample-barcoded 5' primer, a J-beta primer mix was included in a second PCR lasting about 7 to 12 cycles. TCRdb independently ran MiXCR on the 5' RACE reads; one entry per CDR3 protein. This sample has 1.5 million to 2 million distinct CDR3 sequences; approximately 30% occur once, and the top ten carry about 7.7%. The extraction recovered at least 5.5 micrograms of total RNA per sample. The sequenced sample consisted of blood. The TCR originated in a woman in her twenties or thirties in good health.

The CDR3 loop reads CASPVPAGYGYTF. As DNA, the CDR3 is TGTGCCAGCCCGGTCCCGGCGGGATATGGCTACACCTTC. This sequence joins TRBV2 and TRBJ1-2; no reliable D call. The CDR3 contains 13 residues. Trimming cost V 8 bases and J 5 bases, with 15 bases left between them. CDR1 and CDR2 from the germline V gene are SNHLY and FYNNEI.